These 15 T cell receptor beta chains were sequenced from one sample in a study of shared clonotypes between healthy human individuals. Naive CD8 isolation took CD45RO-negative cells positively selected for CCR7 and excluded terminally differentiated effector memory CD45RA+ cells. Sequenced by immunoSEQ multiplex PCR; TCRdb stores in-frame clones only, minus some. The sample shows around 580,000 clones, nearly 98% of them seen only once. The sequenced sample consisted of naive CD8+ T cells sorted from blood. These receptor sequences come from a man aged 25-40 years in good health.

V and J are TRBV6-1 and TRBJ2-7; 8 positions match TRBD2. V dropped 2 bases and J dropped 4; count of bases not matched to a gene: 13. The CDR3 totals 17 residues. Looked up from germline, CDR1 is MNHNS and CDR2 is SASEGT. The CDR3 reads CASSESLWQAGGYEQYF. As DNA, the CDR3 is TGTGCCAGCAGTGAATCGTTGTGGCAGGCGGGGGGATACGAGCAGTACTTC.

The rearrangement joins TRBV5-1 to TRBJ2-2; a possible D gene is TRBD2 (5 bases). The length of the CDR3 is 12 residues. Germline values: CDR1 SGHRS, CDR2 YFSETQ. V was shortened by 9 bases and J by 3 bases, with 9 bases between the two germline ends. CDR3 DNA sequence: TGCGCCACCATCGGGGACACCGGGGAGCTGTTTTTT. Translated: CATIGDTGELFF.

The table lists this clone with a count of one. The genes are TRBV7-9 and TRBJ1-4; perhaps TRBD1 as D (6 bases). Looked up from germline, CDR1 is SEHNR and CDR2 is FQNEAQ (reference sequence). V was pared by 5 bases and J by 7 bases, with 20 bases between. CDR3 size: 16 residues. The CDR3 region has the DNA TGTGCCAGCAGCCATAGTCGTACAGGGCAGGGTGAAAAACTGTTTTTT. Its protein product is CASSHSRTGQGEKLFF.

This sequence joins TRBV25-1 and TRBJ2-1; D uncertain. This CDR3 is 18 amino acids long. Per germline, CDR1 MGHDK and CDR2 SYGVNS. Trimming stripped 3 bases from V and 0 bases from J, with 18 bases between. The CDR3 DNA sequence: TGTGCCAGCAGTGACGCGTTTCTCATCTCGGGCTCCTACAATGAGCAGTTCTTC. The encoded protein is CASSDAFLISGSYNEQFF.

The chain has TRBV9 and TRBJ2-7; 14 bases agree with TRBD2. CDR3 length: 15 amino acids. Per the germline V gene, CDR1 is SGDLS and CDR2 is YYNGEE. V trimming: 4 bases; J trimming: 5 bases; junction bases outside the gene matches: 5. The CDR3 reads CASSYGGLAGDEQYF. In DNA, the CDR3 is TGTGCCAGCAGCTACGGGGGACTAGCGGGAGACGAGCAGTACTTC.

The genes are TRBV7-6 and TRBJ2-3, with D perhaps assigned TRBD1 or TRBD2 (6 bases each). The germline V gene encodes CDR1 SGHVS and CDR2 FNYEAQ. V shed 8 bases and J shed 2 bases, with 14 bases lying between them. This CDR3 comprises 14 residues. CDR3 DNA sequence: TGTGCCAGCGCCCGGGGGCCCACCACAGATACGCAGTATTTT. Its protein product is CASARGPTTDTQYF.

CDR3 sequence reads: CASSQEARVWDYGYTF. The CDR3 coding sequence is TGCGCCAGCAGCCAAGAGGCCAGGGTGTGGGACTATGGCTACACCTTC. V usage is TRBV4-1 and J usage is TRBJ1-2, with D possibly TRBD1 on 5 matching bases. Germline-derived CDR1 and CDR2 are MGHRA and YSYEKL. The CDR3 is 16 amino acids. Trimming left V 0 bases short and J 3 bases short, with 14 bases between.

The rearrangement links TRBV4-1 to TRBJ1-4; D is undetermined. Between the trimmed V and J ends, which lost 3 bases and 5 bases, there was a span of 19 bases. CDR3 size: 17 residues. Germline CDR1 is MGHRA and CDR2 is YSYEKL. The CDR3 region has the DNA TGCGCCAGCAGCCAGCAGTTATCAGTGGGCGGAAATGAAAAACTGTTTTTT. Translating gives CASSQQLSVGGNEKLFF.

The chain recombines TRBV6-1 with TRBJ2-5; 9 bases match TRBD2. Germline V lookup: CDR1 MNHNS, CDR2 SASEGT. This CDR3 contains 17 residues. Unmatched junction bases numbered 8, after V lost 0 bases and J lost 3 bases. This CDR3 reads CASSEALVLAGKETQYF. CDR3 nucleotides: TGTGCCAGCAGTGAAGCGCTGGTCCTAGCGGGGAAAGAGACCCAGTACTTC.

The rearrangement links TRBV9 to TRBJ2-2; D unclear. Trimming cost V 3 bases and J 6 bases, with 9 bases left between them. Germline values: CDR1 SGDLS, CDR2 YYNGEE. The CDR3 runs 13 residues. The CDR3 region has the DNA TGTGCCAGCAGCGGAACGTCCTCCGGGGAGCTGTTTTTT. Its translation is CASSGTSSGELFF.

Of note for this clone: Additional DNA sequences in this sample encode the identical CDR3. This chain connects TRBV9 to TRBJ2-5; no firm D call. Germline CDR1 and CDR2: SGDLS and YYNGEE. V lost 0 bases and J lost 5, with 5 bases in between. The CDR3 has 12 residues. CDR3 DNA sequence: TGTGCCAGCAGCGTAGATCAGGAGACCCAGTACTTC. Translation gives CASSVDQETQYF.

The chain has TRBV7-9 and TRBJ1-1, with D uncertain. CDR3 length: 12 residues. CDR1 and CDR2 (germline): SEHNR, FQNEAQ (reference sequence). The V end lost 6 bases, the J end lost 11 bases, and 16 bases lay between the germline ends. DNA of the CDR3: TGTGCCAGCAGTTTTACCGGGAATGAGGCTTTCTTT. It codes for CASSFTGNEAFF. Supplemented by reference TRBV7-9 and TRBJ1-1, the full variable domain reads DTGVSQNPRHKITKRGQNVTFRCDPISEHNRLYWYRQTLGQGPEFLTYFQNEAQLEKSRLLSDRFSAERPKGSFSTLEIQRTEQGDSAMYLCASSFTGNEAFFGQGTRLTVV.

The chain combines TRBV6-5 with TRBJ2-6; D call uncertain. Germline lookup yields CDR1 MNHEY and CDR2 SVGAGI. CDR3 size: 13 residues. The V gene lost 2 bases and the J gene lost 4 bases, with 3 bases spanning the gap. The CDR3 is CASSYGGANVLTF. CDR3 coding DNA: TGTGCCAGCAGTTACGGGGGGGCCAACGTCCTGACTTTC.

The chain uses TRBV7-3 and TRBJ2-1; 10 nucleotides agree with TRBD2. The CDR3 covers 16 residues. The junction had 7 bases not matched to a gene; V was cut back by 2 bases and J by 6 bases. Per germline, CDR1 SGHTA and CDR2 FQGTGA. The DNA of the CDR3 is TGTGCCAGCAGCTTAGGTCCTAGCGGGAGAGGCAATGAGCAGTTCTTC. It codes for CASSLGPSGRGNEQFF.

The chain recombines TRBV28 with TRBJ1-3, with D tentatively TRBD1 (5 bases). V was trimmed by 7 bases and J by 0 bases, leaving 13 bases between them. Looked up from germline, CDR1 is MDHEN and CDR2 is SYDVKM. This CDR3 contains 15 residues. The CDR3 DNA sequence: TGTGCCAGCACCAGGGACTCGAGCTCTGGAAACACCATATATTTT. It translates to CASTRDSSSGNTIYF. Filled out from reference TRBV28 and TRBJ1-3, the complete variable domain reads DVKVTQSSRYLVKRTGEKVFLECVQDMDHENMFWYRQDPGLGLRLIYFSYDVKMKEKGDIPEGYSVSREKKERFSLILESASTNQTSMYLCASTRDSSSGNTIYFGEGSWLTVV.